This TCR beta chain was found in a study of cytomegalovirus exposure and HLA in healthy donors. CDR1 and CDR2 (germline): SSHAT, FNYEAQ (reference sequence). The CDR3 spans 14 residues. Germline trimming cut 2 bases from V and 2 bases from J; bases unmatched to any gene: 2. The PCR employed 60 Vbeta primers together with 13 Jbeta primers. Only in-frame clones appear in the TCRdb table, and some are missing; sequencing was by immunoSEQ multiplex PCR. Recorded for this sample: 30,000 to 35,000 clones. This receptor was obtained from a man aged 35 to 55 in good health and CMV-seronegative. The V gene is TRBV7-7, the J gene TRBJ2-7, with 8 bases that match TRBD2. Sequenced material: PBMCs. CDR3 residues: CASSLTSGAYEQYF. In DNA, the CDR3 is TGTGCCAGCAGCTTAACTAGCGGCGCCTACGAGCAGTACTTC. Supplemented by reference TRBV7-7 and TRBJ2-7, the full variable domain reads GAGVSQSPRYKVTKRGQDVTLRCDPISSHATLYWYQQALGQGPEFLTYFNYEAQPDKSGLPSDRFSAERPEGSISTLTIQRTEQRDSAMYRCASSLTSGAYEQYFGPGTRLTVT.